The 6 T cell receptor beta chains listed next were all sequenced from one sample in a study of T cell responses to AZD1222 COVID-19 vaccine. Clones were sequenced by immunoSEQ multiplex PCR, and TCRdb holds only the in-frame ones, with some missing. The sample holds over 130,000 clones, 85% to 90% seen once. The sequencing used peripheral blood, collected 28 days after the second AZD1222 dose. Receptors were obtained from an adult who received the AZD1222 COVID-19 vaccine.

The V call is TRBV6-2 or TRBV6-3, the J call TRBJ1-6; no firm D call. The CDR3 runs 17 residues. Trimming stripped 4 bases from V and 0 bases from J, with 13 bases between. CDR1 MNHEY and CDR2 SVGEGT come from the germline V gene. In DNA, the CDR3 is TGTGCCAGCAGTTCGAAGGAAAGGAGCTCCTATAATTCACCCCTCCACTTT. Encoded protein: CASSSKERSSYNSPLHF.

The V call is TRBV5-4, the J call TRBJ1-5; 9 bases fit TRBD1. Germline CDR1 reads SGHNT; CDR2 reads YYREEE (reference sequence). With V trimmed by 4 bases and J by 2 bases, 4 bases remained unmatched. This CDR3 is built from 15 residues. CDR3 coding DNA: TGTGCCAGCAGCACACAGGGGGCCGGCAATCAGCCCCAGCATTTT. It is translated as CASSTQGAGNQPQHF.

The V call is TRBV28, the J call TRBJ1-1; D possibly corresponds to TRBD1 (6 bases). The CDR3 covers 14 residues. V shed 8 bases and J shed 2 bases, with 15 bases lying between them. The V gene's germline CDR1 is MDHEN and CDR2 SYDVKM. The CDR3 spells CASFETGSNTEAFF. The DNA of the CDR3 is TGTGCCAGCTTCGAAACAGGGTCAAACACTGAAGCTTTCTTT.

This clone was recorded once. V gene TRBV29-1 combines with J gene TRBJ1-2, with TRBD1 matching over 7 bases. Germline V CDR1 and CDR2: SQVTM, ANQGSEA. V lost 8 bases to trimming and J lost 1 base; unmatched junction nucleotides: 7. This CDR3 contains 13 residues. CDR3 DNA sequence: TGCAGCACCGACAGGGTCGATAACTATGGCTACACCTTC. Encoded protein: CSTDRVDNYGYTF.

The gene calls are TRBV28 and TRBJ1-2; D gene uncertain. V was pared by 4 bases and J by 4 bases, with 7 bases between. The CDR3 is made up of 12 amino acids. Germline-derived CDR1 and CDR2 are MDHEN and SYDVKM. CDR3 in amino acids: CASSSGPYGYTF. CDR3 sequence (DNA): TGTGCCAGCAGTTCAGGTCCCTATGGCTACACCTTC.

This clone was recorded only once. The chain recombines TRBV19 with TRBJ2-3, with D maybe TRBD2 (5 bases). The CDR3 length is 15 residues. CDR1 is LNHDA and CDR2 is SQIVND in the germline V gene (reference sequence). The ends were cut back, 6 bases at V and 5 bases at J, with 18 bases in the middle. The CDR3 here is CASSLSSVPQDTQYF. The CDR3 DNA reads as TGTGCCAGTAGCCTCAGTAGCGTTCCTCAAGATACGCAGTATTTT.